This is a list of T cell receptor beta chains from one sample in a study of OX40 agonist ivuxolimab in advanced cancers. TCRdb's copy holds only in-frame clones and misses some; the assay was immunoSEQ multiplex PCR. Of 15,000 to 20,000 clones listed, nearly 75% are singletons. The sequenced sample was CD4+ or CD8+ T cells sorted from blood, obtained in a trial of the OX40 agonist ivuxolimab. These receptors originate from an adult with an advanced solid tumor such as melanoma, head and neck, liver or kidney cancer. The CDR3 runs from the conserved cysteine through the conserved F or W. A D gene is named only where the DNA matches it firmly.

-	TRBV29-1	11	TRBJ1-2	CSVRPTDGHTF	TGCAGCGTCCGACCCACGGATGGCCACACCTTC
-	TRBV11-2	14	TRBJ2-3	CASSSRTRADTQYF	TGTGCCAGCAGCTCCCGAACCCGGGCAGATACGCAGTATTTT
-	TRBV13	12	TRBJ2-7	CASSLNFREQYF	TGTGCCAGCAGCCTCAATTTCCGCGAGCAGTACTTC
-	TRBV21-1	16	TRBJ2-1	CASSERPGQGDNEQFF	TGTGCCAGCAGCGAACGGCCGGGACAGGGGGACAATGAGCAGTTCTTC
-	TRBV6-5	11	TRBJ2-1	CASRSNNEQFF	TGTGCCAGCAGGTCTAATAATGAGCAGTTCTTC
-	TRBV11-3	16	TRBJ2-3	CASSLQRRELTDTQYF	TGTGCCAGCAGCCTCCAACGAAGGGAGTTGACAGATACGCAGTATTTT
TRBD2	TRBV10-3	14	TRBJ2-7	CAISEASGSYEQYF	TGTGCCATCAGTGAAGCTAGCGGCTCCTACGAGCAGTACTTC
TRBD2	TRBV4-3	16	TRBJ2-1	CASSQNDGRAYNEQFF	TGCGCCAGCAGCCAAAATGACGGGAGGGCCTACAATGAGCAGTTCTTC
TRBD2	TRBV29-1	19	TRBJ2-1	CSMGTSGRISLPIYNEQFF	TGCAGCATGGGGACTAGCGGGAGGATCTCTCTGCCCATCTACAATGAGCAGTTCTTC
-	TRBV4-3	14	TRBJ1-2	CASSQGAGVDGYTF	TGCGCCAGCAGCCAAGGGGCAGGGGTCGATGGCTACACCTTC